This TCR beta chain is drawn from a study of TIL therapy for anti-PD-1-resistant metastatic lung cancer. About the study: Tumors carried a median 1.5 non-synonymous mutations per megabase.

To note about this clone: The antigen remains undetermined.

The libraries were made with immunoSEQ v3. Clones were read by immunoSEQ multiplex PCR, and TCRdb kept only the in-frame ones, dropping some. The table shows 35,000 or so clones, with 70% to 75% occurring only once. As to time point: pre-treatment sample, taken before nivolumab and TIL therapy. Study observations and caveats: This highly selected cohort may not generalize to typical lung cancer patients.

The receptor comes from a person between 30 and 79 years old with non-small cell lung cancer. The sequences come from blood, collected at baseline.

CDR3: CASSLGVSGYNEQFF. In DNA, the CDR3 is TGTGCCAGCAGCTTGGGGGTTAGCGGTTACAATGAGCAGTTCTTC. The V gene is TRBV5-4, the J gene TRBJ2-1, with D tentatively TRBD2 (6 bases). Trimming cost V 0 bases and J 4 bases, with 11 bases left between them. This CDR3 contains 15 residues. In germline, CDR1 is SGHNT, CDR2 YYREEE (reference sequence).